This passage covers 7 T cell receptor beta chains from one sample sequenced in a study of cytomegalovirus exposure and HLA in healthy donors. This PCR relied on a set of 60 Vbeta primers and 13 Jbeta primers. The method was immunoSEQ multiplex PCR; TCRdb's version includes in-frame clones alone and lacks a portion of them. In total, the table holds 30,000 to 35,000 clones. The sample taken for sequencing was PBMCs. Receptor source: a woman aged 40 to 50 in good health and CMV-seropositive.

This chain connects TRBV29-1 to TRBJ2-1; D may be TRBD1 (6 bases). The length of the CDR3 is 14 residues. CDR1 and CDR2 from the germline V gene are SQVTM and ANQGSEA. V lost 1 base, J lost 8 bases, and 15 bases lay in between. The CDR3 region is CSVEGQGKGDEQFF. CDR3 coding DNA: TGCAGCGTTGAAGGTCAGGGAAAGGGGGATGAGCAGTTCTTC.

The gene calls are TRBV27 and TRBJ2-7; a weak D match, TRBD2 (6 bases). The V end was cut by 4 bases, the J end by 5 bases, with 9 bases between. The CDR3 contains 12 residues. Germline V gives CDR1 MNHEY, CDR2 SMNVEV (reference sequence). This chain's CDR3 is CASSSLANEQYF. CDR3 nucleotides: TGTGCCAGCAGTTCCCTAGCGAACGAGCAGTACTTC.

The chain is built from TRBV6-1 and TRBJ1-5; TRBD1 might be the D (6 bases). V lost 4 bases and J 1 base, leaving 17 bases between the germline ends. The CDR3 consists of 17 residues. Germline CDR1 MNHNS, CDR2 SASEGT. CDR3: CASSGPIRGWSNQPQHF. In DNA form, the CDR3 reads TGTGCCAGCAGTGGTCCTATCAGGGGATGGAGCAATCAGCCCCAGCATTTT.

The chain couples TRBV30 to TRBJ2-3, with TRBD2 matching over 8 bases. V lost 0 bases and J lost 5; bases outside the gene matches: 7. Germline CDR1 reads GTSNPN; CDR2 reads SVGIG (reference sequence). This CDR3 region has 15 residues. The CDR3 sequence is CAWSVYGLAGDTQYF. The CDR3 bases are TGTGCCTGGAGTGTTTATGGCCTAGCGGGAGATACGCAGTATTTT. Based on the CDR3 plus reference TRBV30 and TRBJ2-3, the full variable domain is SQTIHQWPATLVQPVGSPLSLECTVEGTSNPNLYWYRQAAGRGLQLLFYSVGIGQISSEVPQNLSASRPQDRQFILSSKKLLLSDSGFYLCAWSVYGLAGDTQYFGPGTRLTVL.

The chain combines TRBV6-1 with TRBJ2-2, with a weak D call TRBD1 (6 bases). The CDR3 is made up of 15 amino acids. Germline V CDR1 and CDR2: MNHNS, SASEGT. Trimming pared 7 bases from V and 6 bases from J, leaving 18 bases between. CDR3 residues: CASIGQGIGAGELFF. The CDR3 DNA reads TGTGCCAGCATAGGTCAGGGGATTGGGGCCGGGGAGCTGTTTTTT.

The chain employs TRBV2 and TRBJ2-7; the match to TRBD1 covers 7 bases. V dropped 11 bases and J dropped 2; count of bases not matched to a gene: 6. CDR3 length: 12 amino acids. Germline V CDR1 and CDR2: SNHLY, FYNNEI. The chain's CDR3 is CAGETGTYEQYF. The CDR3 nucleotides are TGTGCCGGAGAGACAGGGACCTACGAGCAGTACTTC.

This sequence joins TRBV5-8 and TRBJ1-2, with 9 nucleotides matching TRBD1. The CDR3 totals 16 residues. Trimming at V came to 4 bases and at J to 4 bases, leaving 11 bases not matched to a gene. Germline V gene data show CDR1 as SGHTS and CDR2 as YDEGEE. CDR3 residues: CASSGFRDRDTYGYTF. CDR3 nucleotide sequence: TGTGCCAGCAGCGGCTTCCGGGACAGGGACACCTATGGCTACACCTTC.